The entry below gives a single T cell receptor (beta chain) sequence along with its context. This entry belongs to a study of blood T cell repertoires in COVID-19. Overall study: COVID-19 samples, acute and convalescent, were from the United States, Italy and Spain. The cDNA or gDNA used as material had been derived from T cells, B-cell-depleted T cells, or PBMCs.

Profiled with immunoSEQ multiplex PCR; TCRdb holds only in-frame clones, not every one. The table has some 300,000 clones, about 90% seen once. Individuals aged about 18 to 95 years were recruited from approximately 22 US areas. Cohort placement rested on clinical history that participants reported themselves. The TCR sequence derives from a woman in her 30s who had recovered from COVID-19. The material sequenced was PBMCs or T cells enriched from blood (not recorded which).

The CDR3 nucleotides read TGTGCCAGCTCACCACGGACACAGCTTAATGAAAAACTGTTTTTT. Its protein is CASSPRTQLNEKLFF. The V call is TRBV18, the J call TRBJ1-4; D is possibly TRBD1 (5 bases). V gave up 1 base and J gave up 4 bases, with 10 bases separating them. This CDR3 comprises 15 residues. Germline CDR1 reads KGHSH; CDR2 reads LQKENI.